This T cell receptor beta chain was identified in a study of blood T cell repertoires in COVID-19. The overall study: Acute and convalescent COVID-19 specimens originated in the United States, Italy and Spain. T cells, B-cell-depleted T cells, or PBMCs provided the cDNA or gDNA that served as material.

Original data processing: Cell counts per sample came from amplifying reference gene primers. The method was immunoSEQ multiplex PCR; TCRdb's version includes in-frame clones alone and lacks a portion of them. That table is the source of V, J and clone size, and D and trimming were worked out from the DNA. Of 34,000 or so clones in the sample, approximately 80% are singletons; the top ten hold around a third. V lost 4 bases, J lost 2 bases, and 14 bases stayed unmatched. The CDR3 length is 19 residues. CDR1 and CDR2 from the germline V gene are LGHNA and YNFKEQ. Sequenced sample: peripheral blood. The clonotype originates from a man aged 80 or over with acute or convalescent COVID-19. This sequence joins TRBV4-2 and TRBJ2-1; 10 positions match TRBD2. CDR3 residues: CASSLSLAGEWAPYNEQFF. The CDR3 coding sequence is TGTGCCAGCAGCCTGAGCCTAGCGGGAGAGTGGGCCCCCTACAATGAGCAGTTCTTC.